The 29 T cell receptor beta chains listed next were all sequenced from one sample in a study of blood T cells in healthy people across ages. A J-beta primer mix and a sample-barcoded 5' primer were used in a second PCR of about 7 to 12 cycles. Each CDR3 protein gets one entry after TCRdb re-called the 5' RACE reads with MiXCR. Of approximately 1.5 million distinct CDR3 sequences detected, 35% to 45% appear once; the ten largest clones hold approximately 4.1%. Sequencing was carried out using blood. The receptors shown here come from a woman younger than 30 in good health.

This clonotype was recorded once. The chain recombines TRBV7-9 with TRBJ1-2, with D maybe TRBD1 (6 bases). The CDR3 has 19 amino acids. Germline V gene data show CDR1 as SEHNR and CDR2 as FQNEAQ (reference sequence). V was cut by 5 bases and J by 4 bases, with 29 bases left in between. CDR3 sequence (DNA): TGTGCCAGCAGCCTCAGGAGGTACCGGGACACAGGTTATGGCTATGGCTACACCTTC. It translates to CASSLRRYRDTGYGYGYTF.

V is TRBV6-2 or TRBV6-3 and J is TRBJ2-1; 7 bases agree with TRBD1. Trimming removed 6 bases from V and 12 bases from J; junction bases left unmatched: 5. Germline V CDR1 and CDR2: MNHEY, SVGEGT. The CDR3 has 11 amino acids. The CDR3 here is CASSFRQGQFF. CDR3 DNA: TGTGCCAGCAGCTTTCGACAGGGGCAGTTCTTC.

The chain employs TRBV10-3 and TRBJ1-2; unclear D gene. V was clipped by 9 bases and J by 0 bases, with 8 bases between them. CDR1 and CDR2 (germline): ENHRY, SYGVKD. CDR3 length: 12 amino acids. The CDR3 sequence: CAIRRPNYGYTF. DNA for the CDR3: TGTGCCATACGCAGGCCTAACTATGGCTACACCTTC.

Only a few counts were recorded for this clonotype. The rearrangement uses TRBV4-2 and TRBJ2-1; D is possibly TRBD2 (5 bases). Germline CDR1 is LGHNA and CDR2 is YNFKEQ. The CDR3 extends over 13 amino acids. V was clipped by 4 bases and J by 12 bases, with 16 bases between them. The CDR3 here is CASSPFELGGQFF. Here the CDR3 DNA reads TGTGCCAGCAGCCCTTTTGAACTCGGAGGGCAGTTCTTC.

The chain is built from TRBV27 and TRBJ1-5, with a weak D call TRBD1 (5 bases). V dropped 2 bases and J dropped 3 bases, with 14 bases sitting between them. This CDR3 is 16 amino acids long. Germline V gene sequence: CDR1 MNHEY, CDR2 SMNVEV (reference sequence). In DNA form, the CDR3 reads TGTGCCAGCAGTTTAGTGGGACCCACGGACAATCAGCCCCAGCATTTT. This sequence encodes CASSLVGPTDNQPQHF.

The chain combines TRBV27 with TRBJ1-5, with D hard to call. This CDR3 has 14 amino acids. The germline V gene has CDR1 MNHEY and CDR2 SMNVEV (reference sequence). Trimming pared 6 bases from V and 2 bases from J, leaving 11 bases between. CDR3 sequence reads: CASRPLLGNQPQHF. The DNA of the CDR3 is TGTGCCAGCAGACCCCTACTGGGCAATCAGCCCCAGCATTTT.

As DNA, the CDR3 is TGCGCCAGCAGCCCCCCCAGGCGGAGCTCCTACGAGCAGTACTTC. Translated, it gives CASSPPRRSSYEQYF. This chain connects TRBV5-1 to TRBJ2-7; D gene ambiguous. V lost 4 bases and J 0 bases, leaving 14 bases between the germline ends. The CDR3 consists of 15 residues. Germline CDR1 is SGHRS and CDR2 is YFSETQ. Using reference TRBV5-1 and TRBJ2-7 for the parts outside the CDR3, the full variable domain is KAGVTQTPRYLIKTRGQQVTLSCSPISGHRSVSWYQQTPGQGLQFLFEYFSETQRNKGNFPGRFSGRQFSNSRSEMNVSTLELGDSALYLCASSPPRRSSYEQYFGPGTRLTVT.

This clonotype was observed a handful of times. The chain recombines TRBV20-1 with TRBJ1-1; 7 nucleotides match TRBD1. V was pared by 6 bases and J by 0 bases, with 4 bases of the junction left unmatched. The CDR3 contains 13 residues. The V gene's germline CDR1 is DFQATT and CDR2 SNEGSKA (reference sequence). CDR3 nucleotide sequence: TGCAGTGCCCAGGGACAGTTGAACACTGAAGCTTTCTTT. Its translation is CSAQGQLNTEAFF.

V usage is TRBV30 and J usage is TRBJ2-1; 8 nucleotides line up with TRBD2. Trimming removed 0 bases from V and 7 bases from J; junction bases left unmatched: 8. The CDR3 is made up of 15 amino acids. The germline V gene encodes CDR1 GTSNPN and CDR2 SVGIG (reference sequence). The CDR3: CAWSVLSGSGNEQFF. In DNA form, the CDR3 reads TGTGCCTGGAGTGTACTAAGCGGGAGCGGGAATGAGCAGTTCTTC. The full variable domain, completed using reference TRBV30 and TRBJ2-1, is SQTIHQWPATLVQPVGSPLSLECTVEGTSNPNLYWYRQAAGRGLQLLFYSVGIGQISSEVPQNLSASRPQDRQFILSSKKLLLSDSGFYLCAWSVLSGSGNEQFFGPGTRLTVL.

The V gene is TRBV5-1, the J gene TRBJ1-6; no definite D call. The CDR3 consists of 16 residues. Germline loops: CDR1 SGHRS, CDR2 YFSETQ. V gave up 0 bases and J gave up 3 bases, with 10 bases separating them. Here the CDR3 reads CASSLASRVYNSPLHF. CDR3 nucleotide sequence: TGCGCCAGCAGCTTGGCCTCGAGGGTCTATAATTCACCCCTCCACTTT.

This clonotype occurred a few times. This chain links TRBV4-1 with TRBJ1-4; 8 bases match TRBD1. This CDR3 contains 18 residues. Germline V lookup: CDR1 MGHRA, CDR2 YSYEKL. V lost 0 bases and J lost 7; bases outside the gene matches: 13. Here the CDR3 reads CASSQDDRGPESREKLFF. The CDR3 nucleotides are TGCGCCAGCAGCCAAGACGACAGGGGTCCGGAATCCCGTGAAAAACTGTTTTTT.

This chain joins TRBV7-2 and TRBJ2-1, with 9 nucleotides matching TRBD2. The CDR3 covers 16 residues. Germline V gene sequence: CDR1 SGHTA, CDR2 FQGNSA. Trimming cost V 6 bases and J 4 bases; bases outside gene matches: 10. CDR3 nucleotides: TGTGCCAGCAGTCAGCCGGGACTAGCTATTTACAATGAGCAGTTCTTC. This encodes CASSQPGLAIYNEQFF.

The chain uses TRBV30 and TRBJ1-1; no reliable D call. The CDR3 consists of 14 residues. The germline CDR1 and CDR2 sequences are GTSNPN and SVGIG (reference sequence). Trimming stripped 5 bases from V and 1 base from J, with 14 bases between. In nucleotides, the CDR3 is TGTGCCTGGGGTACCCGACCTCCGAACACTGAAGCTTTCTTT. It translates to CAWGTRPPNTEAFF. Together with reference TRBV30 and TRBJ1-1, the CDR3 gives the full variable domain: SQTIHQWPATLVQPVGSPLSLECTVEGTSNPNLYWYRQAAGRGLQLLFYSVGIGQISSEVPQNLSASRPQDRQFILSSKKLLLSDSGFYLCAWGTRPPNTEAFFGQGTRLTVV.

This clonotype was recorded a few times. The J gene is TRBJ2-7, the V gene TRBV20-1; TRBD2 matches at 9 bases. V was clipped by 6 bases and J by 6 bases; unmatched bases: 15. The CDR3 has 15 amino acids. Germline V gene lookup returns CDR1 DFQATT and CDR2 SNEGSKA (reference sequence). CDR3 nucleotide sequence: TGCAGTGCCGAAGATCCAGTAGCGGGAGACTCCGAGCAGTACTTC. Encoded protein: CSAEDPVAGDSEQYF.

The CDR3 bases are TGCGCCAGCAGCAGGTTAGCGGGAGAAGCCGGGGAGCTGTTTTTT. It codes for CASSRLAGEAGELFF. V is TRBV4-1 and J is TRBJ2-2, with 9 positions matching TRBD2. Per the germline V gene, CDR1 is MGHRA and CDR2 is YSYEKL. J was trimmed by 6 bases and V by 5 bases; bases with no gene match: 7. This CDR3 is 15 amino acids long.

The sample holds a few counts of this clonotype. This rearrangement joins TRBV12-3 or TRBV12-4 to TRBJ2-1, with D uncertain. This CDR3 comprises 14 residues. V gave up 6 bases and J gave up 1 base, with 10 bases separating them. In nucleotides, the CDR3 is TGTGCCAGCAGGGATTTTAATTCCTACAATGAGCAGTTCTTC. It specifies CASRDFNSYNEQFF.

The chain joins TRBV6-5 to TRBJ2-1; 10 bases align to TRBD2. This CDR3 is built from 17 residues. From germline, CDR1 is MNHEY and CDR2 SVGAGI. The V and J ends lost 2 bases and 3 bases, in that order; junction bases with no gene match: 7. This chain's CDR3 is CASSYTTSGDDYNEQFF. As DNA, the CDR3 is TGTGCCAGCAGTTACACAACTAGCGGGGATGACTACAATGAGCAGTTCTTC.

Notes on this clonotype: This may be a read error: a much more frequent sequence differs by one nucleotide. The chain is built from TRBV12-3 or TRBV12-4 and TRBJ2-4, with D tentatively TRBD2 (6 bases). Gene TRBJ2-7 matches the end of the DNA better, so the J call may be wrong. The CDR3 is made up of 14 amino acids. CDR3 in amino acids: CASSVEGPVGEQYF. Here the CDR3 DNA reads TGTGCCAGCAGTGTGGAGGGCCCTGTGGGCGAGCAGTACTTC.

The CDR3 protein is CASSEYGYPPLHF. The CDR3 bases are TGTGCCAGCAGTGAATATGGGTATCCACCCCTCCACTTT. V gene TRBV25-1 combines with J gene TRBJ1-6; D remains ambiguous. The V and J ends lost 0 bases and 11 bases respectively, with 8 bases between them. This CDR3 is 13 amino acids long. Germline CDR1 and CDR2: MGHDK and SYGVNS.

The V call is TRBV29-1, the J call TRBJ2-7; D is ambiguous. The V end was cut by 3 bases, the J end by 3 bases, with 15 bases between. Germline V gives CDR1 SQVTM, CDR2 ANQGSEA. This CDR3 region has 14 residues. DNA of the CDR3: TGCAGCGTTGATGTCCCACAAAAAGTCTACGAGCAGTACTTC. Translated, it gives CSVDVPQKVYEQYF.

V gene TRBV12-3 or TRBV12-4 combines with J gene TRBJ1-2; D is ambiguous. V shed 3 bases and J shed 4 bases, with 18 bases lying between them. The CDR3 runs to 16 residues. The CDR3 bases are TGTGCCAGCAGTTTTTTCGGCGGGGATCCCAGCTATGGCTACACCTTC. Encoded protein: CASSFFGGDPSYGYTF.

The gene calls are TRBV5-6 and TRBJ2-1; perhaps TRBD1 as D (5 bases). CDR1 is SGHDT, CDR2 YYEEEE, per germline. The V and J ends lost 2 bases and 5 bases respectively, with 14 bases between them. The CDR3 spans 15 residues. CDR3: CASSLALRQNNEQFF. As DNA, the CDR3 is TGTGCCAGCAGCTTAGCTCTACGACAGAACAATGAGCAGTTCTTC.

A few counts support this clonotype. The rearrangement uses TRBV6-2 or TRBV6-3 and TRBJ2-3, with a possible D match to TRBD2 (5 bases). The CDR3 loop spans 15 amino acids. V lost 6 bases and J lost 6, with 19 bases in between. Germline V gene sequence: CDR1 MNHEY, CDR2 SVGEGT. Here the CDR3 reads CASSREHVSRDTQYF. DNA of the CDR3: TGTGCCAGCAGCCGGGAACACGTCTCTCGCGATACGCAGTATTTT.

As for this clonotype: Possible read error: a much larger clone is one base away. V is TRBV29-1 and J is TRBJ2-4, with D possibly being TRBD1 (6 bases). The J call may be incorrect, as the DNA end agrees better with TRBJ2-7. CDR3 size: 13 residues. CDR1 and CDR2 from the germline V gene are SQVTM and ANQGSEA. In nucleotides, the CDR3 is TGCAGCGTTGAGACAGGAGAGAGCTACGAGCAGTACTTC. Translated, it gives CSVETGESYEQYF.

The sample holds a few counts of this clonotype. The genes are TRBV6-5 and TRBJ1-4; 7 nucleotides line up with TRBD1. V was clipped by 6 bases and J by 2 bases; unmatched bases: 3. The germline V gene encodes CDR1 MNHEY and CDR2 SVGAGI. The CDR3 loop spans 14 amino acids. CDR3 loop: CASRRGPTNEKLFF. The CDR3 region has the DNA TGTGCCAGCAGGAGGGGGCCTACTAATGAAAAACTGTTTTTT.

This clonotype was seen a single time. The chain uses TRBV7-2 and TRBJ2-1; D is undetermined. This CDR3 is 14 amino acids long. V was shortened by 5 bases and J by 0 bases, with 8 bases between the two germline ends. Germline CDR1 is SGHTA and CDR2 is FQGNSA. CDR3 in amino acids: CASSLEYSYNEQFF. In nucleotides, the CDR3 is TGTGCCAGCAGCCTAGAATACTCCTACAATGAGCAGTTCTTC.

This clonotype has only a few counts. This sequence joins TRBV6-2 or TRBV6-3 and TRBJ2-5; D unresolved. Germline CDR1 MNHEY, CDR2 SVGEGT. The CDR3 runs 11 residues. Trimming left V 5 bases short and J 5 bases short, with 6 bases between. CDR3 residues: CASSEDETQYF. The CDR3 region has the DNA TGTGCCAGCAGTGAGGATGAGACCCAGTACTTC.

The rearrangement uses TRBV27 and TRBJ2-7, with a possible D match to TRBD1 (6 bases). Germline CDR1 is MNHEY and CDR2 is SMNVEV (reference sequence). This CDR3 is built from 14 residues. Trimming took off 7 bases at V and 2 bases at J, with 15 bases between the two ends. The CDR3 is CASKTTGVAYEQYF. The CDR3 nucleotides are TGTGCCAGCAAAACGACAGGCGTCGCCTACGAGCAGTACTTC.

The chain couples TRBV4-1 to TRBJ1-5; D not resolved. Trimming stripped 6 bases from V and 0 bases from J, with 12 bases between. The CDR3 covers 15 residues. Per the germline V gene, CDR1 is MGHRA and CDR2 is YSYEKL. CDR3 protein: CASRAYGDSNQPQHF. CDR3 DNA: TGCGCCAGCAGGGCGTACGGGGATAGCAATCAGCCCCAGCATTTT.